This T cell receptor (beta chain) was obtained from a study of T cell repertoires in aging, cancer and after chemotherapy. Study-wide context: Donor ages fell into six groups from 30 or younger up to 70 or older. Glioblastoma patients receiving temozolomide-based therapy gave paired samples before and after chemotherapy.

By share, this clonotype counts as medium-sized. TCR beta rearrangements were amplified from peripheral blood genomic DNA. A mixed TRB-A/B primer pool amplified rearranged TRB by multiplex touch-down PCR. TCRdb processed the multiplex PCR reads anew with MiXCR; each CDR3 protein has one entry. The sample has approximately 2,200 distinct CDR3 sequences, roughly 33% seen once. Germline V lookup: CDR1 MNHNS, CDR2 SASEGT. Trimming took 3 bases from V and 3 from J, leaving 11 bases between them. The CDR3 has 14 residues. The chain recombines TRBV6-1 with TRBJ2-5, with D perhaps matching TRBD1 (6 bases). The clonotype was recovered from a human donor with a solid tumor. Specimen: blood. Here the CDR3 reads CASSDPDREETQYF. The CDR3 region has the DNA TGTGCCAGCAGTGACCCGGACAGAGAAGAGACCCAGTACTTC.